This TCR beta chain was identified in a study of neoadjuvant anti-PD-1 for oral cavity cancer. The time point: after neoadjuvant nivolumab, at surgical resection. The method was immunoSEQ multiplex PCR; TCRdb's version includes in-frame clones alone and lacks a portion of them. The table includes tens of thousands of clones, roughly nine tenths detected once. Study findings and constraints: Post-nivolumab, blood T cell clonality was significantly elevated in non-responders.

Concerning this clone itself: The antigen remains undetermined.

This CDR3 is built from 15 residues. Per the germline V gene, CDR1 is SGDLS and CDR2 is YYNGEE. Losses at the gene ends were 4 bases for V and 3 bases for J; bases not matched to a gene: 8. This clonotype was obtained from a person aged 35-80 years with oral cavity squamous cell carcinoma. The sequenced sample was PBMCs, obtained after nivolumab (anti-PD-1) treatment. This rearrangement joins TRBV9 to TRBJ1-1, with 8 nucleotides matching TRBD1. CDR3 in amino acids: CASSTTQGAYTEAFF. CDR3 sequence (DNA): TGTGCCAGCAGCACAACTCAGGGGGCGTACACTGAAGCTTTCTTT.